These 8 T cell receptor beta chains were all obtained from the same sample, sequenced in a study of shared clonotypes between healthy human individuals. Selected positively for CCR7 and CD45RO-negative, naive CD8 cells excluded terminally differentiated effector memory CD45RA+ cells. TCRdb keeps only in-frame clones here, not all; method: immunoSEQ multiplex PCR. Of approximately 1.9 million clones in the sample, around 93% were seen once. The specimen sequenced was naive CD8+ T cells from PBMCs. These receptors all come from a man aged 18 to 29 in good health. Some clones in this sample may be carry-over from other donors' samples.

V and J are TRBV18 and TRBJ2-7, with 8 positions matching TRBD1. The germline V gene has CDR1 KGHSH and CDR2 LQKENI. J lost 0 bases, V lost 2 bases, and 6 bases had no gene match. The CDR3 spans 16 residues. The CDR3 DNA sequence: TGTGCCAGCTCACCAGCCAGGACAGGGATCTCCTACGAGCAGTACTTC. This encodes CASSPARTGISYEQYF.

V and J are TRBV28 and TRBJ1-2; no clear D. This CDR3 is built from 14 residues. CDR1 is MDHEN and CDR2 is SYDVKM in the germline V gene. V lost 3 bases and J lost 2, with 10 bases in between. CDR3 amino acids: CASSLISLNYGYTF. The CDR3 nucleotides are TGTGCCAGCAGTTTGATCTCACTGAACTATGGCTACACCTTC.

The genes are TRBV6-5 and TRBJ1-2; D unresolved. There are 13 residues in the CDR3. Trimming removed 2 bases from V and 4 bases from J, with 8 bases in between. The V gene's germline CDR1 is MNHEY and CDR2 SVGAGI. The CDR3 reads CASSYTSGYGYTF. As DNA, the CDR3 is TGTGCCAGCAGTTACACCAGCGGCTATGGCTACACCTTC.

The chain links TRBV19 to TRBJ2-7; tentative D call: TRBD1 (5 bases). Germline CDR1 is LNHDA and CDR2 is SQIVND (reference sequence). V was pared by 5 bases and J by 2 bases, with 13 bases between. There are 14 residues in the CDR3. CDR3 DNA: TGTGCCAGTAGTTCCCAGGGTACCCCCTACGAGCAGTACTTC. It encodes CASSSQGTPYEQYF.

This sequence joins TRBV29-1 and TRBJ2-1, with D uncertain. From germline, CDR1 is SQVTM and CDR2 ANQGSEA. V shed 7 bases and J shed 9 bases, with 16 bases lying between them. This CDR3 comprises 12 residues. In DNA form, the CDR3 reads TGCAGCGCTCCCGCCGCAGGTGTTGAGCAGTTCTTC. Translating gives CSAPAAGVEQFF.

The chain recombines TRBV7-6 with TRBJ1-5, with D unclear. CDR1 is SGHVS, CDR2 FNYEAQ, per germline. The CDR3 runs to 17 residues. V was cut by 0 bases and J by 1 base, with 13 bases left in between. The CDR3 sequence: CASSLAPQSTSNQPQHF. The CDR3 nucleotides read TGTGCCAGCAGCTTAGCGCCACAGTCCACAAGCAATCAGCCCCAGCATTTT.

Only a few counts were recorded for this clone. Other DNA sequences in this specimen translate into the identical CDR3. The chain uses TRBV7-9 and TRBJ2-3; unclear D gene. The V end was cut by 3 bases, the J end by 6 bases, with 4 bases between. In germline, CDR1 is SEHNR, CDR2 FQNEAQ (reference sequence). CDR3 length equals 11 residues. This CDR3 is CASSFGDTQYF. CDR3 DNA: TGTGCCAGCAGCTTCGGCGATACGCAGTATTTT.

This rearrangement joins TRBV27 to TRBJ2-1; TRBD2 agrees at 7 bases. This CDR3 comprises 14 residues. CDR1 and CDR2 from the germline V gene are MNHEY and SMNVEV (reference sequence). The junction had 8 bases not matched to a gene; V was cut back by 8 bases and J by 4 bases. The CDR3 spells CASHGLVGYNEQFF. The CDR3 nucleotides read TGTGCCAGCCACGGACTAGTCGGATACAATGAGCAGTTCTTC.